This T cell receptor beta chain was profiled in a study of cytomegalovirus exposure and HLA in healthy donors. The PCR made use of 60 Vbeta and 13 Jbeta primers. Measured with immunoSEQ multiplex PCR; TCRdb has only the in-frame clones, and not every one. Of 110,000 or so clones listed, around 82% are singletons. This CDR3 comprises 11 residues. V lost 2 bases and J 9 bases, leaving 11 bases between the germline ends. Germline V gene sequence: CDR1 GTSNPN, CDR2 SVGIG (reference sequence). This clonotype originated in a young woman in good health and CMV-seropositive. The chain employs TRBV30 and TRBJ2-7; D might be TRBD2 (6 bases). The sample was PBMCs. CDR3 region: CAWSPGLGQYF. CDR3 bases: TGTGCCTGGAGTCCGGGACTTGGGCAGTACTTC.